This TCR beta chain is drawn from a study of shared clonotypes between healthy human individuals. TCRdb keeps only in-frame clones here, not all; method: immunoSEQ multiplex PCR. The profile covers some 740,000 clones, with approximately 92% appearing a single time and 24% taken by the ten largest. CDR1 and CDR2 from the germline V gene are SEHNR and FQNEAQ (reference sequence). V shed 4 bases and J shed 1 base, with 19 bases lying between them. There are 17 residues in the CDR3. Naive CD8 populations comprised CD45RO-negative cells positively selected for CCR7, excluding terminally differentiated effector memory CD45RA+ cells.

Sequencing was done on a sample of naive CD8+ T cells sorted from blood. V gene TRBV7-9 combines with J gene TRBJ1-1, with D possibly TRBD1 on 6 matching bases. The TCR was taken from a man aged 25-45 years in good health. The CDR3 loop reads CASSSIPRGSRNTEAFF. The CDR3 coding sequence is TGTGCCAGCAGCTCTATCCCCAGGGGATCTCGGAACACTGAAGCTTTCTTT.